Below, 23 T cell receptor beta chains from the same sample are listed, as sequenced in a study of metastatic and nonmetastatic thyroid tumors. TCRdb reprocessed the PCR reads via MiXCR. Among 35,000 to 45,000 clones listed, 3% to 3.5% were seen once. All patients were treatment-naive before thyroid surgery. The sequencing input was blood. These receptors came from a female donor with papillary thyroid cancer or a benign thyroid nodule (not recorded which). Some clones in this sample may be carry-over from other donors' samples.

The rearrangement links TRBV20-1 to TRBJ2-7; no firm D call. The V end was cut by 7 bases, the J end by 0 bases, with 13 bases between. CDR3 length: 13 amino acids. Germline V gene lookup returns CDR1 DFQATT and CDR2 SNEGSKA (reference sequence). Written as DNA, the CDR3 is TGCAGTGTCCGTGGGCAGGACTCCTACGAGCAGTACTTC. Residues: CSVRGQDSYEQYF.

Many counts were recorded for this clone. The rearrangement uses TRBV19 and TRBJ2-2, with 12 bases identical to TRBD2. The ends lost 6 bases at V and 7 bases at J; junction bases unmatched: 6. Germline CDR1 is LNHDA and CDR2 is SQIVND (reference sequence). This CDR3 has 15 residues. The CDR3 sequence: CASRTTSGSIGELFF. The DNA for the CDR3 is TGTGCCAGTAGAACGACTAGCGGGAGTATCGGGGAGCTGTTTTTT.

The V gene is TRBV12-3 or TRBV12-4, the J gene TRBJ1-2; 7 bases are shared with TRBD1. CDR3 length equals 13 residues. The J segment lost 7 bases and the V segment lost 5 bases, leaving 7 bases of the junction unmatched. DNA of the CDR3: TGTGCCAGCAGTCTACAGGGGACGGGTGGCTACACCTTC. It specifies CASSLQGTGGYTF.

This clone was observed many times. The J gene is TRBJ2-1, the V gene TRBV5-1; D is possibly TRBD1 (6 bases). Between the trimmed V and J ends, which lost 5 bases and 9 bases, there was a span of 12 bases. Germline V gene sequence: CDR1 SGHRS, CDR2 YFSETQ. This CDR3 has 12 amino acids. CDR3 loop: CASRQGIGEQFF. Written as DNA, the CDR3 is TGCGCCAGCAGGCAGGGGATTGGTGAGCAGTTCTTC. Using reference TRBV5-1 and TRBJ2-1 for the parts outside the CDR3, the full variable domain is KAGVTQTPRYLIKTRGQQVTLSCSPISGHRSVSWYQQTPGQGLQFLFEYFSETQRNKGNFPGRFSGRQFSNSRSEMNVSTLELGDSALYLCASRQGIGEQFFGPGTRLTVL.

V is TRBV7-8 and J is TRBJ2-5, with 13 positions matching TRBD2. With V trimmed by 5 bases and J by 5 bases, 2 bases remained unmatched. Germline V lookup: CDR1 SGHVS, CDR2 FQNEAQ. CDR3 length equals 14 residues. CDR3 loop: CASSPGLAGETQYF. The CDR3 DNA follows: TGTGCCAGCAGCCCGGGACTAGCGGGGGAGACCCAGTACTTC.

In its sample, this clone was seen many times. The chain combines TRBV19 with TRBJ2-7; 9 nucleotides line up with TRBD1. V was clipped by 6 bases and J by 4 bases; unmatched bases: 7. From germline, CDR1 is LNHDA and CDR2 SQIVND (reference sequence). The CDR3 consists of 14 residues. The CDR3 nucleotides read TGTGCCAGTAGATCGGACAGGGGACATTACGAGCAGTACTTC. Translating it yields CASRSDRGHYEQYF.

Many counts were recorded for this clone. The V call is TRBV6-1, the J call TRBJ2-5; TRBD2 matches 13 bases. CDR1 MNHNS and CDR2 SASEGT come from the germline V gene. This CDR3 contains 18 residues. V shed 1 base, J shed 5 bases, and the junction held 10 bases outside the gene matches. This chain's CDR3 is CASSEEGLAGWERETQYF. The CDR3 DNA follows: TGTGCCAGCAGTGAAGAGGGACTAGCGGGATGGGAGCGGGAGACCCAGTACTTC.

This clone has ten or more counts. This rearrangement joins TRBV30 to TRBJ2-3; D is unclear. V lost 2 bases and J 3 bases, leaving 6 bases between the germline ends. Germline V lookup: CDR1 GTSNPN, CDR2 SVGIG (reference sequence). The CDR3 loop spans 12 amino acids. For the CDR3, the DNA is TGTGCCTGGAGTTCGCGAACAGATACGCAGTATTTT. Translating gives CAWSSRTDTQYF.

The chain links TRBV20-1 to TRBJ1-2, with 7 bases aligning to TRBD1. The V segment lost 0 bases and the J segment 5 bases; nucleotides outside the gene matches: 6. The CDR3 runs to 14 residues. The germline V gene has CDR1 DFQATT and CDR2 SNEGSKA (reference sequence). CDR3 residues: CSAREGGGGYGYTF. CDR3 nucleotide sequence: TGCAGTGCTAGAGAGGGAGGGGGCGGGTATGGCTACACCTTC.

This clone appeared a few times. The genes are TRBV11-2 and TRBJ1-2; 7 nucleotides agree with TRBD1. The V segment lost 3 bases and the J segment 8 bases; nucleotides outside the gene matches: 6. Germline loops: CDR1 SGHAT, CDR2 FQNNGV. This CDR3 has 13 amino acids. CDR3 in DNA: TGTGCCAGCAGCTTCAGACAGGGTTCGGGCTACACCTTC. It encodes CASSFRQGSGYTF.

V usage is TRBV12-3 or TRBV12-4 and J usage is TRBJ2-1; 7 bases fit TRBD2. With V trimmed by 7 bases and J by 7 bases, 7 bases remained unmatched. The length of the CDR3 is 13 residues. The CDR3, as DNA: TGTGCCAGCATACCGAGCGGGAATAATGAGCAGTTCTTC. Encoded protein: CASIPSGNNEQFF.

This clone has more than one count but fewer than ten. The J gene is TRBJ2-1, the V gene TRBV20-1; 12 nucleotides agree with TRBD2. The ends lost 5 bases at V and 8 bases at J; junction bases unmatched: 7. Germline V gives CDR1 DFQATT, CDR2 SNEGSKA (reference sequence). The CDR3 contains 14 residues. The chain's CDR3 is CSALAGGPLDEQFF. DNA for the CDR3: TGCAGTGCTCTAGCGGGAGGGCCTTTGGATGAGCAGTTCTTC.

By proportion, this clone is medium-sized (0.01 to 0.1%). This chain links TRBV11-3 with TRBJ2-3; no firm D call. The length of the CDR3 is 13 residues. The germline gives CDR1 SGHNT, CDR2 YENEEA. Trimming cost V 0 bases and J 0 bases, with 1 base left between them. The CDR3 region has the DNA TGTGCCAGCAGCTTAGAAAGCACAGATACGCAGTATTTT. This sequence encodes CASSLESTDTQYF.

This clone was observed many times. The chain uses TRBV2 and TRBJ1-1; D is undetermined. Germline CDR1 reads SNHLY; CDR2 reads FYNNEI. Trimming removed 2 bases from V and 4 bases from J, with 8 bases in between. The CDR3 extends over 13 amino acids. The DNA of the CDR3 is TGTGCCAGCAGTGAATGGTACAGCACTGAAGCTTTCTTT. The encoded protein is CASSEWYSTEAFF.

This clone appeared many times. CDR3 region: CSARRGGGLDGYTF. The CDR3 DNA follows: TGCAGTGCTAGAAGGGGTGGGGGGTTGGATGGCTACACCTTC. The chain couples TRBV20-1 to TRBJ1-2; TRBD1 is a possible D gene (5 bases). The length of the CDR3 is 14 residues. Trimming took 2 bases from V and 6 from J, leaving 16 bases between them. From germline, CDR1 is DFQATT and CDR2 SNEGSKA (reference sequence).

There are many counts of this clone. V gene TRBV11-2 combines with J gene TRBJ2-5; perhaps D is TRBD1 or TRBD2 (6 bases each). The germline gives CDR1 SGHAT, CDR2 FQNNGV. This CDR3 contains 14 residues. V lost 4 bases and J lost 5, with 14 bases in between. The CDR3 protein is CASSYGGGVETQYF. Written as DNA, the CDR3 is TGTGCCAGCAGCTACGGGGGCGGGGTTGAGACCCAGTACTTC.

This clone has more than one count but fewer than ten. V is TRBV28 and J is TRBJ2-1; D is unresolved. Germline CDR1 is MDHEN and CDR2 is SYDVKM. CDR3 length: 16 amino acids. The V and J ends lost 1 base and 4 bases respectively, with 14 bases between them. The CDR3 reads CASSLYAAGGYNEQFF. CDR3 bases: TGTGCCAGCAGTTTATACGCCGCCGGTGGGTACAATGAGCAGTTCTTC.

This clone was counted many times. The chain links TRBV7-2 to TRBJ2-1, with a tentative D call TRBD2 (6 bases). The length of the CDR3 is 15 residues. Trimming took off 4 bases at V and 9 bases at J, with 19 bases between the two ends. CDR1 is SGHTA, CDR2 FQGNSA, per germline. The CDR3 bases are TGTGCCAGCAGCTCCCGGGGGACCCATCCCAGTGAGCAGTTCTTC. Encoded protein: CASSSRGTHPSEQFF.

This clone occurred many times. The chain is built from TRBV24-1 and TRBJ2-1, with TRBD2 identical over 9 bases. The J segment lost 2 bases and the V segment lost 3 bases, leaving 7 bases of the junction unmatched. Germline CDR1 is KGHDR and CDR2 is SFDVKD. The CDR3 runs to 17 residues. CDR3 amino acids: CATSDNRAGGPYNEQFF. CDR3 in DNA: TGTGCCACCAGTGATAACCGAGCGGGAGGCCCCTACAATGAGCAGTTCTTC.

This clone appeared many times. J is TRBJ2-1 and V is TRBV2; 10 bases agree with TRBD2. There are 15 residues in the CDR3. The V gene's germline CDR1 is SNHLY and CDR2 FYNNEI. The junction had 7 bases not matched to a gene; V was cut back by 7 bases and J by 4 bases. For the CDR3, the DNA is TGTGCCAGCATTGCTAGGACTAGCGGATACAATGAGCAGTTCTTC. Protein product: CASIARTSGYNEQFF. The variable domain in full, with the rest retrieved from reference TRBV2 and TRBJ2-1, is EPEVTQTPSHQVTQMGQEVILRCVPISNHLYFYWYRQILGQKVEFLVSFYNNEISEKSEIFDDQFSVERPDGSNFTLKIRSTKLEDSAMYFCASIARTSGYNEQFFGPGTRLTVL.

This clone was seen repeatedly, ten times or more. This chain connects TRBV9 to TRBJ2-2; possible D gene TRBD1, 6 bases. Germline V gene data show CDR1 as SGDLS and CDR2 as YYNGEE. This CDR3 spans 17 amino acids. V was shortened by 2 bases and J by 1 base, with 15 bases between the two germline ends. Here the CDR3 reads CASSVQPGHENTGELFF. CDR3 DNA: TGTGCCAGCAGCGTCCAACCGGGACACGAGAACACCGGGGAGCTGTTTTTT.

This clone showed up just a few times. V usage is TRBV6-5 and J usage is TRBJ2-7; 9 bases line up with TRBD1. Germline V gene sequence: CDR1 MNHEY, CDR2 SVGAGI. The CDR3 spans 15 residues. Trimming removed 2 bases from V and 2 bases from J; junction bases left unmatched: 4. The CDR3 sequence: CASSYRGQGTYEQYF. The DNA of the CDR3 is TGTGCCAGCAGTTACAGGGGACAGGGCACCTACGAGCAGTACTTC.

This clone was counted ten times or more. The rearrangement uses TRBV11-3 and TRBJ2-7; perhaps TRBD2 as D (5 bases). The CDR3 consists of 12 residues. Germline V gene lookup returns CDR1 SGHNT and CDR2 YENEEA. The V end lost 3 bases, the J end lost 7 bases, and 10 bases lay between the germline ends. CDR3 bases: TGTGCCAGCAGCTTTGACACGGGGGAGCAGTACTTC. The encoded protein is CASSFDTGEQYF.